Below are 30 T cell receptor beta chains sequenced from a single sample in a study of blood T cell repertoires in COVID-19. Only in-frame clones appear in the TCRdb table, and some are missing; sequencing was by immunoSEQ multiplex PCR. In the table there are some 200,000 clones, 87% of which are singletons. The sequenced sample was PBMCs or T cells enriched from blood (not recorded which). The receptors originated from a man in his late teens or twenties with acute COVID-19.

The J gene is TRBJ1-4, the V gene TRBV6-5; D perhaps matches TRBD1 (6 bases). The ends were cut back, 7 bases at V and 5 bases at J, with 14 bases in the middle. The CDR3 extends over 14 amino acids. Looked up from germline, CDR1 is MNHEY and CDR2 is SVGAGI. The DNA for the CDR3 is TGTGCCAGCAAGGGGGACCCGCAGAATGAAAAACTGTTTTTT. This codes for CASKGDPQNEKLFF.

The V gene is TRBV6-5, the J gene TRBJ2-2, with D possibly TRBD2 on 5 matching bases. CDR3 size: 13 residues. From germline, CDR1 is MNHEY and CDR2 SVGAGI. V was shortened by 6 bases and J by 7 bases, with 12 bases between the two germline ends. In DNA form, the CDR3 reads TGTGCCAGCAGGGACTCCTACGGCGGGGAGCTGTTTTTT. Protein sequence: CASRDSYGGELFF.

This chain links TRBV5-1 with TRBJ2-7, with D uncertain. Germline V gene data show CDR1 as SGHRS and CDR2 as YFSETQ. V lost 1 base and J 3 bases, leaving 17 bases between the germline ends. The CDR3 runs 16 residues. The CDR3 sequence: CASSLSYFQPYYEQYF. The CDR3, as DNA: TGCGCCAGCAGCTTGTCTTATTTTCAACCCTACTACGAGCAGTACTTC.

The rearrangement links TRBV29-1 to TRBJ2-1, with a tentative D call TRBD1 (6 bases). V lost 3 bases to trimming and J lost 6 bases, with 12 bases between them. The germline CDR1 and CDR2 sequences are SQVTM and ANQGSEA. The length of the CDR3 is 13 residues. The CDR3 sequence: CSVERQDGNEQFF. The CDR3 DNA reads as TGCAGCGTTGAGAGACAGGATGGCAATGAGCAGTTCTTC.

The V gene is TRBV6-5, the J gene TRBJ1-1; D possibly corresponds to TRBD1 (5 bases). V lost 7 bases, J lost 6 bases, and 21 bases lay in between. CDR1 is MNHEY, CDR2 SVGAGI, per germline. The CDR3 runs 15 residues. CDR3 loop: CASTPWGGKRPEAFF. CDR3 nucleotide sequence: TGTGCCAGCACCCCCTGGGGGGGGAAGCGTCCTGAAGCTTTCTTT.

This chain links TRBV27 with TRBJ1-1; D might be TRBD1 (6 bases). CDR1 is MNHEY and CDR2 is SMNVEV in the germline V gene (reference sequence). V shed 5 bases and J shed 7 bases, with 14 bases lying between them. This CDR3 has 13 amino acids. The CDR3 DNA reads as TGTGCCAGCAGTCTGGGACAAAGCCTTGAAGCTTTCTTT. Its translation is CASSLGQSLEAFF.

This rearrangement joins TRBV2 to TRBJ2-2; D is uncertain. Germline-derived CDR1 and CDR2 are SNHLY and FYNNEI. Trimming took 4 bases from V and 0 from J, leaving 6 bases between them. The CDR3 covers 14 residues. The DNA of the CDR3 is TGTGCCAGCAGTGGGCATACGAACACCGGGGAGCTGTTTTTT. This translates into CASSGHTNTGELFF.

The chain carries TRBV2 and TRBJ2-3; D may be TRBD2 (5 bases). Trimming pared 6 bases from V and 4 bases from J, leaving 11 bases between. The germline gives CDR1 SNHLY, CDR2 FYNNEI. The CDR3 has 13 amino acids. The CDR3 region is CASSRDRPDTQYF. The DNA of the CDR3 is TGTGCCAGCAGCCGGGATCGTCCAGATACGCAGTATTTT.

The chain links TRBV7-9 to TRBJ1-2; 7 nucleotides match TRBD1. CDR1 is SEHNR and CDR2 is FQNEAQ in the germline V gene (reference sequence). V lost 3 bases, J lost 4 bases, and 8 bases stayed unmatched. The CDR3 has 15 amino acids. This CDR3 reads CASSFSTGKPYGYTF. The DNA of the CDR3 is TGTGCCAGCAGCTTTTCGACAGGGAAGCCCTATGGCTACACCTTC.

The chain has TRBV27 and TRBJ2-7; 15 bases are shared with TRBD2. This CDR3 comprises 18 residues. V was clipped by 2 bases and J by 5 bases; unmatched bases: 10. Per germline, CDR1 MNHEY and CDR2 SMNVEV (reference sequence). Here the CDR3 DNA reads TGTGCCAGCAGTTTACTACAGGGACTAGCGGGAGGAGGCCACGAGCAGTACTTC. Residues: CASSLLQGLAGGGHEQYF.

This chain uses TRBV3-1 (or the pseudogene TRBV3-2) with TRBJ2-4; a possible D gene is TRBD1 (5 bases). Trimming cost V 3 bases and J 8 bases, with 11 bases left between them. Germline CDR1 and CDR2: LGHDT and YNNKEL (reference sequence). The CDR3 length is 13 residues. CDR3 sequence (DNA): TGTGCCAGCAGCCAGGAAGGGGTGGACATTCAGTACTTC. It yields the protein CASSQEGVDIQYF.

This clone was counted a single time. The genes are TRBV15 and TRBJ1-5, with D unclear. Deletions cut 5 bases from V and 0 bases from J, with 11 bases between. Germline V gene lookup returns CDR1 LNHNV and CDR2 YYDKDF (reference sequence). The CDR3 consists of 15 residues. This CDR3 reads CATSAGEDSNQPQHF. CDR3 DNA sequence: TGTGCCACCAGCGCCGGGGAAGATAGCAATCAGCCCCAGCATTTT.

The chain combines TRBV11-3 with TRBJ2-1; D possibly corresponds to TRBD2 (5 bases). Trimming took off 5 bases at V and 0 bases at J, with 14 bases between the two ends. Germline CDR1 and CDR2: SGHNT and YENEEA. The CDR3 has 16 amino acids. The CDR3 DNA follows: TGTGCCAGCAGCCCCGCTTGGACTCTCTCCTACAATGAGCAGTTCTTC. It yields the protein CASSPAWTLSYNEQFF.

J is TRBJ2-7 and V is TRBV7-9; 7 nucleotides align to TRBD2. The germline V gene encodes CDR1 SEHNR and CDR2 FQNEAQ (reference sequence). CDR3 length: 13 amino acids. With 5 bases clipped from V and 6 bases from J, the junction kept 7 bases outside the gene matches. The CDR3 coding sequence is TGTGCCAGCAGCCCCCCAGGACTAGGCGAGCAGTACTTC. Its protein is CASSPPGLGEQYF. The entire variable domain, with the rest obtained from reference TRBV7-9 and TRBJ2-7, is as follows: DTGVSQNPRHKITKRGQNVTFRCDPISEHNRLYWYRQTLGQGPEFLTYFQNEAQLEKSRLLSDRFSAERPKGSFSTLEIQRTEQGDSAMYLCASSPPGLGEQYFGPGTRLTVT.

The V call is TRBV4-1, the J call TRBJ1-4; 8 bases agree with TRBD1. Germline V lookup: CDR1 MGHRA, CDR2 YSYEKL. The CDR3 is 16 residues long. With 1 base clipped from V and 7 bases from J, the junction kept 8 bases outside the gene matches. The CDR3 DNA reads as TGCGCCAGCAGCCAAGTGGCAGGGGGCTTGAGTGAAAAACTGTTTTTT. Protein: CASSQVAGGLSEKLFF.

This rearrangement joins TRBV12-3 or TRBV12-4 to TRBJ1-1; perhaps TRBD1 as D (6 bases). Trimming took off 4 bases at V and 6 bases at J, with 6 bases between the two ends. The CDR3 loop spans 11 amino acids. For the CDR3, the DNA is TGTGCCAGCAGTTCAGGGGCTGAAGCTTTCTTT. It encodes CASSSGAEAFF.

The CDR3 region is CASSSAYEQYF. In DNA form, the CDR3 reads TGTGCCAGCAGCTCGGCCTACGAGCAGTACTTC. The chain carries TRBV5-5 and TRBJ2-7, with D unresolved. Trimming removed 3 bases from V and 2 bases from J, with 3 bases in between. This CDR3 has 11 residues. CDR1 is SGHKS, CDR2 YYEKEE, per germline (reference sequence).

This rearrangement joins TRBV30 to TRBJ2-1; 12 bases fit TRBD1. The length of the CDR3 is 12 residues. Germline trimming cut 7 bases from V and 9 bases from J; bases unmatched to any gene: 4. Germline lookup yields CDR1 GTSNPN and CDR2 SVGIG (reference sequence). The DNA of the CDR3 is TGTGCCTCGGGACAGGGGGCGGGTGAGCAGTTCTTC. Translated: CASGQGAGEQFF.

The chain combines TRBV29-1 with TRBJ2-1, with TRBD2 matching 7 bases. Germline CDR1 reads SQVTM; CDR2 reads ANQGSEA. This CDR3 has 15 amino acids. V shed 4 bases and J 1 base; nucleotides not matched to a gene: 7. CDR3 sequence reads: CSVVGGVASYNEQFF. DNA for the CDR3: TGCAGCGTTGTGGGGGGGGTAGCATCCTACAATGAGCAGTTCTTC.

The chain links TRBV29-1 to TRBJ2-3, with 8 bases aligning to TRBD2. The CDR3 length is 13 residues. Germline values: CDR1 SQVTM, CDR2 ANQGSEA. The V and J ends lost 6 bases and 2 bases, in that order; junction bases with no gene match: 4. The CDR3 reads CSVSGRLTDTQYF. The CDR3 coding sequence is TGCAGCGTAAGCGGGAGACTCACAGATACGCAGTATTTT.

This rearrangement joins TRBV28 to TRBJ1-5; D is uncertain. V dropped 5 bases and J dropped 2 bases, with 13 bases sitting between them. The CDR3 consists of 15 residues. The germline gives CDR1 MDHEN, CDR2 SYDVKM. CDR3 residues: CASSAAQWGNQPQHF. For the CDR3, the DNA is TGTGCCAGCAGTGCGGCCCAGTGGGGCAATCAGCCCCAGCATTTT.

The chain recombines TRBV6-5 with TRBJ2-6, with D possibly matching TRBD1 (6 bases). The CDR3 covers 14 residues. CDR1 is MNHEY, CDR2 SVGAGI, per germline. V dropped 7 bases and J dropped 0 bases, with 7 bases sitting between them. CDR3 bases: TGTGCCAGCAAGGACAGCTCTGGGGCCAACGTCCTGACTTTC. It encodes CASKDSSGANVLTF.

This clone has a single count. This chain uses TRBV6-2 or TRBV6-3 with TRBJ1-6; unclear D gene. Looked up from germline, CDR1 is MNHEY and CDR2 is SVGEGT. Trimming pared 2 bases from V and 7 bases from J, leaving 15 bases between. CDR3 size: 16 residues. CDR3 in DNA: TGTGCCAGCAGTTACGCCTTGAATACGCGGAATTCACCCCTCCACTTT. This encodes CASSYALNTRNSPLHF.

This clone was observed a few times. The V and J genes are TRBV5-6 and TRBJ2-1; 7 bases are shared with TRBD2. CDR3 length equals 17 residues. Germline CDR1 reads SGHDT; CDR2 reads YYEEEE. With 4 bases clipped from V and 4 bases from J, the junction kept 14 bases outside the gene matches. Here the CDR3 reads CASSPGLVPLGYNEQFF. The CDR3, as DNA: TGTGCCAGCAGCCCAGGACTAGTCCCTTTAGGATACAATGAGCAGTTCTTC.

V usage is TRBV19 and J usage is TRBJ2-7; unclear D gene. This CDR3 spans 15 amino acids. V was clipped by 5 bases and J by 3 bases, with 17 bases between them. Germline V gene data show CDR1 as LNHDA and CDR2 as SQIVND (reference sequence). Here the CDR3 reads CASSETPGTNYEQYF. In DNA form, the CDR3 reads TGTGCCAGTAGTGAAACCCCAGGAACAAACTACGAGCAGTACTTC.

The CDR3 reads CASSLTTSGHREEQYF. The CDR3 nucleotides read TGTGCCAGCAGCTTAACGACTAGCGGTCATCGAGAAGAGCAGTACTTC. The gene calls are TRBV7-3 and TRBJ2-7; 9 bases fit TRBD2. Germline V gives CDR1 SGHTA, CDR2 FQGTGA. The trim removed 0 bases at V and 7 bases at J, leaving 10 bases unmatched. The CDR3 has 16 amino acids.

The rearrangement joins TRBV6-4 to TRBJ1-6; D remains ambiguous. Trimming shortened V by 6 bases and J by 7 bases, and 13 bases separated the two germline ends. CDR3 length: 14 amino acids. Germline V gene data show CDR1 as MRHNA and CDR2 as SNTAGT. The CDR3 sequence is CASSPVSGNSPLHF. Here the CDR3 DNA reads TGTGCCAGCAGCCCGGTCTCAGGAAATTCACCCCTCCACTTT.

The chain carries TRBV7-9 and TRBJ1-4; D not resolved. Germline V lookup: CDR1 SEHNR, CDR2 FQNEAQ (reference sequence). The CDR3 is 15 amino acids. V lost 6 bases, J lost 0 bases, and 11 bases lay in between. CDR3 bases: TGTGCCAGCAGTCAGAGGGATGCAACTAATGAAAAACTGTTTTTT. Translation gives CASSQRDATNEKLFF.

This clone was seen a single time. V gene TRBV28 combines with J gene TRBJ2-4, with 7 bases lining up with TRBD2. The germline V gene has CDR1 MDHEN and CDR2 SYDVKM. The CDR3 spans 13 residues. V dropped 9 bases and J dropped 0; count of bases not matched to a gene: 2. The CDR3 loop is CASGRGAKNIQYF. The CDR3 nucleotides read TGTGCCAGTGGGAGGGGAGCCAAAAACATTCAGTACTTC. Combining the CDR3 with reference TRBV28 and TRBJ2-4 gives the whole variable domain DVKVTQSSRYLVKRTGEKVFLECVQDMDHENMFWYRQDPGLGLRLIYFSYDVKMKEKGDIPEGYSVSREKKERFSLILESASTNQTSMYLCASGRGAKNIQYFGAGTRLSVL.

The V call is TRBV28, the J call TRBJ1-2; maybe TRBD1 (5 bases). The germline V gene has CDR1 MDHEN and CDR2 SYDVKM. V was pared by 4 bases and J by 0 bases, with 9 bases between. The CDR3 has 14 residues. Written as DNA, the CDR3 is TGTGCCAGCAGTTGGGTGACAGCTAACTATGGCTACACCTTC. Protein: CASSWVTANYGYTF.